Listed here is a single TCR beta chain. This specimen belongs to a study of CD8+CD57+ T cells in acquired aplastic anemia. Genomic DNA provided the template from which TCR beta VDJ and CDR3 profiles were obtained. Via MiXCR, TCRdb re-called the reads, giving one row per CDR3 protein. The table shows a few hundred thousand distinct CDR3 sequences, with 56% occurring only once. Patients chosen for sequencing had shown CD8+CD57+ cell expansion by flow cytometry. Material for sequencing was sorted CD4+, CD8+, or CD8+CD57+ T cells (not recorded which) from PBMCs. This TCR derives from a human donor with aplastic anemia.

CDR3 DNA sequence: TGTGCCAGCATGAGTCGCGGGGGGGCAGATACGCAGTATTTT. Protein product: CASMSRGGADTQYF. This chain uses TRBV12-3 or TRBV12-4 with TRBJ2-3, with 9 bases that match TRBD2. This CDR3 region has 14 residues. The V segment lost 7 bases and the J segment 4 bases; nucleotides outside the gene matches: 6.